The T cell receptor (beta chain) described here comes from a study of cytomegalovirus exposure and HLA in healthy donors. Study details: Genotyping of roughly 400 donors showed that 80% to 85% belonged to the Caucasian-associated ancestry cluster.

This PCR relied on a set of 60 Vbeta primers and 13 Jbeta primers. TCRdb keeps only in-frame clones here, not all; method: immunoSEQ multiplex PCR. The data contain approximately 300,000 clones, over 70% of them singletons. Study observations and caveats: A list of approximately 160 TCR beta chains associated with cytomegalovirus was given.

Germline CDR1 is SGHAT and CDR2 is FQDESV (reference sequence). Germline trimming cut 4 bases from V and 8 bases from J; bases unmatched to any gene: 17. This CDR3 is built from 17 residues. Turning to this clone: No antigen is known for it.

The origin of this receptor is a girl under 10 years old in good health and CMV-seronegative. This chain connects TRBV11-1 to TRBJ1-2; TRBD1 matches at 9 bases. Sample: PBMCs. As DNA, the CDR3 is TGTGCCAGCAGCTACGGCACAGGGGGCGTTTCGATCGAGGGCTACACCTTC. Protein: CASSYGTGGVSIEGYTF. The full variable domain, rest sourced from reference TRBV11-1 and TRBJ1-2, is EAEVAQSPRYKITEKSQAVAFWCDPISGHATLYWYRQILGQGPELLVQFQDESVVDDSQLPKDRFSAERLKGVDSTLKIQPAELGDSAMYLCASSYGTGGVSIEGYTFGSGTRLTVV.